This T cell receptor (beta chain) was observed in a study of T cell changes during pregnancy in multiple sclerosis. TCRdb's table, derived via immunoSEQ multiplex PCR, lists solely in-frame clones and lacks some. The sample lists more than 40,000 clones; about 91% were seen once. The CDR3 loop spans 17 amino acids. Germline V gene data show CDR1 as SEHNR and CDR2 as FQNEAQ (reference sequence). V gave up 5 bases and J gave up 0 bases; unmatched junction bases: 9. The source was CD8+ T cells from peripheral blood mononuclear cells, collected after pregnancy. The chain couples TRBV7-9 to TRBJ1-1, with 10 positions matching TRBD1. This TCR derives from a female donor with multiple sclerosis, enrolled in a pregnancy study. CDR3 residues: CASSPEPGQGMNTEAFF. The CDR3 bases are TGTGCCAGCAGCCCAGAACCGGGACAGGGGATGAACACTGAAGCTTTCTTT.